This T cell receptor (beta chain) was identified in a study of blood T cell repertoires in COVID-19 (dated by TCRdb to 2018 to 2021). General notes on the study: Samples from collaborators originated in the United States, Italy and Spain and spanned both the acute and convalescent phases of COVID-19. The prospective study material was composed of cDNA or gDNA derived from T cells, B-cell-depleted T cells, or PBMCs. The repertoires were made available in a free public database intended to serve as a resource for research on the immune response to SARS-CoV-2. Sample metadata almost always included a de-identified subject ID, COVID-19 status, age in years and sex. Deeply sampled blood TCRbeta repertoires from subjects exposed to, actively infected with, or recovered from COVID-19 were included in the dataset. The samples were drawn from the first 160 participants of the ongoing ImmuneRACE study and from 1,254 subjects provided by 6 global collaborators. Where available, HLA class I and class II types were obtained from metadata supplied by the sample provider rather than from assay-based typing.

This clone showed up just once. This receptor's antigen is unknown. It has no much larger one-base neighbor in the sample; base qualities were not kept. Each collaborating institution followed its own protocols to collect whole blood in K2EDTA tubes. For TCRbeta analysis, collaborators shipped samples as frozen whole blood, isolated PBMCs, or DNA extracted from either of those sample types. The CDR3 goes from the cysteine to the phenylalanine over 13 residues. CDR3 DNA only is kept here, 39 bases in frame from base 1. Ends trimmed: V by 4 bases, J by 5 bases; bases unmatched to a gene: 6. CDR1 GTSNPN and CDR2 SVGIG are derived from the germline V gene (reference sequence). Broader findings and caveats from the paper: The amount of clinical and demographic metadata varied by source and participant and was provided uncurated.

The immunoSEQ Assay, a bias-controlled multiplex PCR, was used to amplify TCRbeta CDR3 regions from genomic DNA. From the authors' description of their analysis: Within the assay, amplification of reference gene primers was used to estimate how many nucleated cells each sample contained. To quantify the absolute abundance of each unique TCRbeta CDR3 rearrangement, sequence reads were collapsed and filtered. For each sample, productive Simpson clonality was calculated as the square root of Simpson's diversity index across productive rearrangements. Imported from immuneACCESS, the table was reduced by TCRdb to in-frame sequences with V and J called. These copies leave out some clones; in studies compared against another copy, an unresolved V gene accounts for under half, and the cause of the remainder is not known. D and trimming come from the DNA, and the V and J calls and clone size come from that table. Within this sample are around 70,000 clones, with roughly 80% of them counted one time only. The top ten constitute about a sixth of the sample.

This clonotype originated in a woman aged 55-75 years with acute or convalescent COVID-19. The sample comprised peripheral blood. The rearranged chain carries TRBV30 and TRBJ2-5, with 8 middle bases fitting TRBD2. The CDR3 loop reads CAWNGGAGETQYF. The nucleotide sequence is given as TGTGCCTGGAACGGGGGGGCGGGGGAGACCCAGTACTTC.